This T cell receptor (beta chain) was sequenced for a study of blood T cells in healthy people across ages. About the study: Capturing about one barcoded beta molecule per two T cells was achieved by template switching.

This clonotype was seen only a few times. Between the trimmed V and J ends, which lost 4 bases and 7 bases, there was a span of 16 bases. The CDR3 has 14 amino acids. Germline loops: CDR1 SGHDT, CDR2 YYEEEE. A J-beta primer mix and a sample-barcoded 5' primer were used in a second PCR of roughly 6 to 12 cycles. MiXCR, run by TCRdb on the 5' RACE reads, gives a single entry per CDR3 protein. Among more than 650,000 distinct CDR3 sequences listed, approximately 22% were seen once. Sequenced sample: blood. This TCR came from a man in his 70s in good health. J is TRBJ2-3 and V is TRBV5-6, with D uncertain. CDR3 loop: CASSAPPLENTQYF. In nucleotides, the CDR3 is TGTGCCAGCAGCGCACCGCCGCTCGAAAATACGCAGTATTTT.